This TCR beta chain was sequenced for a study of blood T cell repertoires in COVID-19. Study-wide context: Nucleic acid was either cDNA or gDNA, and it came from T cells, B-cell-depleted T cells, or PBMCs.

Original processing methods: Estimation of nucleated cell counts relied on the amplification of reference gene primers. Clones were sequenced by immunoSEQ multiplex PCR, and TCRdb holds only the in-frame ones, with some missing. V and J calls and clone size come straight from that table; D and trimming were deduced from the DNA. The sample yields 190,000 or so clones, just under 90% seen once. This clonotype was sampled from a woman aged 18-29 years who had recovered from COVID-19. The sample consisted of peripheral blood.

The CDR3 loop is CASRTSGTGYNQPQHF. The CDR3 coding sequence is TGTGCCAGTAGAACCTCCGGGACAGGATATAATCAGCCCCAGCATTTT. The J gene is TRBJ1-5, the V gene TRBV19; 8 bases line up with TRBD1. This CDR3 comprises 16 residues. V shed 6 bases, J shed 4 bases, and the junction held 11 bases outside the gene matches. Germline loops: CDR1 LNHDA, CDR2 SQIVND (reference sequence).